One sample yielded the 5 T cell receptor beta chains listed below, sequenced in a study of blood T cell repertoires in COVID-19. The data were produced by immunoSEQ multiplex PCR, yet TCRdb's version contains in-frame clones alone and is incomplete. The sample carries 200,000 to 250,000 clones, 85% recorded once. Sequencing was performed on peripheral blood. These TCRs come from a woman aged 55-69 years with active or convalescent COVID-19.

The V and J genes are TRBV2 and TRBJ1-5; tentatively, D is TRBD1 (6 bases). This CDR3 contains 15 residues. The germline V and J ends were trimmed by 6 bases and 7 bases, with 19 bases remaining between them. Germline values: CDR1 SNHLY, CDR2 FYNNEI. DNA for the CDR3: TGTGCCAGCAGGGACACTCCAGGGGATCTCCAGCCCCAGCATTTT. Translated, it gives CASRDTPGDLQPQHF.

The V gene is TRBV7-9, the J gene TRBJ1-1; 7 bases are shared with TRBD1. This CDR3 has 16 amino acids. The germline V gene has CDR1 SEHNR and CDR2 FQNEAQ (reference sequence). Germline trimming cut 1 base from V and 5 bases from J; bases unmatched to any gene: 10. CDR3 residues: CASSLDRGDIWTEAFF. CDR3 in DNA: TGTGCCAGCAGCTTAGACAGGGGCGATATCTGGACTGAAGCTTTCTTT.

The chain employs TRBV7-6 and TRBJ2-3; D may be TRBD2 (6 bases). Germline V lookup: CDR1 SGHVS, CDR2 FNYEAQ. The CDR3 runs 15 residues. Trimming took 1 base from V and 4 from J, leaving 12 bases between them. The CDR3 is CASSLGFSGSDTQYF. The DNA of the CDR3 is TGTGCCAGCAGCTTAGGGTTTAGCGGCTCAGATACGCAGTATTTT.

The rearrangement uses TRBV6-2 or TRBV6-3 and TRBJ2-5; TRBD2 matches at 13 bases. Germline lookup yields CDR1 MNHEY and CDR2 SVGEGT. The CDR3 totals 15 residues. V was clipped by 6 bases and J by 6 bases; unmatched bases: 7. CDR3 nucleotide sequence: TGTGCCAGCAGCACGGGACTAGCGGGATCGAAGACCCAGTACTTC. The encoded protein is CASSTGLAGSKTQYF.

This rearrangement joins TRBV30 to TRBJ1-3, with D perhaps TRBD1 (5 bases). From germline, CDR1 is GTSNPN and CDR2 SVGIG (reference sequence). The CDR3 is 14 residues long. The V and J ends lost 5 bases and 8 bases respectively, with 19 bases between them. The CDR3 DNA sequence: TGTGCCTGGTGCGGGACCAAGCGTGTAGACACCATATATTTT. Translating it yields CAWCGTKRVDTIYF.